Listed below are T cell receptor beta chains from one sample, sequenced in a study of blood T cell repertoires in COVID-19. Here immunoSEQ multiplex PCR was the method, and the copy in TCRdb shows in-frame clones only, minus some. The sample yields some 180,000 clones, about 88% seen once. Sequencing was performed on PBMCs or T cells enriched from blood (not recorded which). These receptors were taken from a middle-aged woman in a cohort exposed to, infected with or recovered from COVID-19 (not recorded which). The conserved cysteine and the conserved F or W are not part of the CDR3 here.

>TRBV6-2/TRBV6-3|TRBJ1-1
ASSFSENTEAF
>TRBV7-9|TRBJ2-4
ASSLTGIRENIQY
>TRBV12-3/TRBV12-4|TRBJ1-1
ASSLSVNTEAF
>TRBV13|TRBJ1-1
ASRGQYRATEAF
>TRBV6-1|TRBJ2-4
ASSELGGAKNIQY
>TRBV5-1|TRBJ2-7
ASSLATSGTYEQY
>TRBV18|TRBJ1-5
ASSPRDSRNQPQH
>TRBV5-4|TRBJ2-7
ASSSGLAGRVVEQY
>TRBV30|TRBJ2-7
AWSALPPGTGYEQY
>TRBV7-9|TRBJ2-5
ASSLGGFGETQY
>TRBV7-9|TRBJ2-7
ASSADGQAGWQY
>TRBV5-1|TRBJ2-5
ASSGSLSGGALGETQY
>TRBV28|TRBJ1-5
ASSAGAQPQH
>TRBV7-6|TRBJ2-6
ASSFSRSSGANVLT
>TRBV7-7|TRBJ2-7
ASSVAVTAQEYEQY
>TRBV19|TRBJ1-2
ASSIGASGDGYT
>TRBV11-2|TRBJ1-4
ASSFTGLPAEKLF
>TRBV10-2|TRBJ1-2
ASKGQEFYGYT
>TRBV4-1|TRBJ1-2
ASSQEEGTYGYT
>TRBV10-2|TRBJ2-7
ASSESRTAYEQY
>TRBV4-3|TRBJ2-1
ASSQFGLAGGRGEQF
>TRBV30|TRBJ1-4
AWSSKGELEEKLF
>TRBV28|TRBJ2-7
ASRWDRGYYEQY
>TRBV27|TRBJ2-1
ASSLFGGQGWNNEQF
>TRBV5-1|TRBJ2-5
ASSPLGLAEETQY
>TRBV7-9|TRBJ1-3
ASSPPEMGAYTIY
>TRBV7-9|TRBJ2-3
ASQPLSARGIADTQY
>TRBV18|TRBJ1-1
ASSRENTEAF
>TRBV2|TRBJ2-7
ASSVGTGGIYEQY
>TRBV19|TRBJ2-7
ASSIQGRDEQY
>TRBV13|TRBJ1-1
ASSGMGRQEVNTEAF